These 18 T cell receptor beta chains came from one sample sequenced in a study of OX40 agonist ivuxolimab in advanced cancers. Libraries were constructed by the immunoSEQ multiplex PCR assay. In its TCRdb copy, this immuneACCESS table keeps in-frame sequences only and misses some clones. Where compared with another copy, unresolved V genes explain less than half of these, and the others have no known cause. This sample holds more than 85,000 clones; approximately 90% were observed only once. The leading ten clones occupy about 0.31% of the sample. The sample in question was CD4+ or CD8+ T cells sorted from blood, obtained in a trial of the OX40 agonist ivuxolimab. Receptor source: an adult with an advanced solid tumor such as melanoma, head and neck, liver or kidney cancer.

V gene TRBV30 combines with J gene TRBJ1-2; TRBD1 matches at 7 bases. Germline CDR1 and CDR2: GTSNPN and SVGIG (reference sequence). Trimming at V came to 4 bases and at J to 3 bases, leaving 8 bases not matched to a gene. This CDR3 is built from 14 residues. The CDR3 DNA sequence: TGTGCCTGGATAAGGGGGCCCAGCGACTATGGCTACACCTTC. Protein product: CAWIRGPSDYGYTF.

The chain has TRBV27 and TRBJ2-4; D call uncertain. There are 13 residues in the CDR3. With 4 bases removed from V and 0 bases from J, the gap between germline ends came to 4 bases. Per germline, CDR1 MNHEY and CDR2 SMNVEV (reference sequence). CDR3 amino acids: CASSSLAKNIQYF. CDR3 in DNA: TGTGCCAGCAGTTCTCTAGCCAAAAACATTCAGTACTTC.

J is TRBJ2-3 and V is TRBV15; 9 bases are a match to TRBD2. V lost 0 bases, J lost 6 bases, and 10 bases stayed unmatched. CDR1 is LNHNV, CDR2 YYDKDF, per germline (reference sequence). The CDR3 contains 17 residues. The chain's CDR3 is CATSRDVAGGPSDTQYF. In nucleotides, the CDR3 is TGTGCCACCAGCAGAGATGTGGCGGGAGGGCCCTCCGATACGCAGTATTTT.

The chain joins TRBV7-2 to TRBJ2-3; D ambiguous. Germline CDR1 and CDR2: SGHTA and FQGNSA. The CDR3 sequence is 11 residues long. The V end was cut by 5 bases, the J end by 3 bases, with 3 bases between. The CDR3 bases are TGTGCCAGCAGCAGAACAGATACGCAGTATTTT. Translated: CASSRTDTQYF.

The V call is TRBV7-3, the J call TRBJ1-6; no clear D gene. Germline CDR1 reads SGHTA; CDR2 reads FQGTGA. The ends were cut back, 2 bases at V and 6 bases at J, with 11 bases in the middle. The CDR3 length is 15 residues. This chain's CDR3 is CASSLWGLGNSPLHF. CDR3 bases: TGTGCCAGCAGCTTATGGGGATTGGGTAATTCACCCCTCCACTTT.

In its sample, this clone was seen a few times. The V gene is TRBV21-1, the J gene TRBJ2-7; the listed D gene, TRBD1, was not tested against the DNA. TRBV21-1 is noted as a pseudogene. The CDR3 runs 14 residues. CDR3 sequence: CASSISVRYYEQYF. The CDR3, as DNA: TGTGCCAGCAGCATTTCAGTACGATACTACGAGCAGTACTTC.

The CDR3 DNA sequence: TGTGCCAGCAGTAACACAGAAAATGAAAAACTGTTTTTT. This gives the protein CASSNTENEKLFF. This chain links TRBV6-5 with TRBJ1-4; no definite D call. Germline V lookup: CDR1 MNHEY, CDR2 SVGAGI. CDR3 length: 13 residues. Between the trimmed V and J ends, which lost 5 bases and 5 bases, there was a span of 9 bases.

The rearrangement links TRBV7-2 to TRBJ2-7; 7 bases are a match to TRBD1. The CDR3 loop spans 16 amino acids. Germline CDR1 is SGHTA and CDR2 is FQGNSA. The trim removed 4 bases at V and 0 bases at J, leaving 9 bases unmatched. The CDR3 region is CASSYRTGDGSYEQYF. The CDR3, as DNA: TGTGCCAGCAGCTACCGCACAGGGGACGGCTCCTACGAGCAGTACTTC.

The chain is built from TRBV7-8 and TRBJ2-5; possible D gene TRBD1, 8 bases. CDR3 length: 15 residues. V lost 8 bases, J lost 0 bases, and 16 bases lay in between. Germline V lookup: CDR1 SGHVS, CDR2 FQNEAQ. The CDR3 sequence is CASSGGQVNQETQYF. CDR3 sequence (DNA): TGTGCCAGCTCGGGGGGACAGGTTAACCAAGAGACCCAGTACTTC.

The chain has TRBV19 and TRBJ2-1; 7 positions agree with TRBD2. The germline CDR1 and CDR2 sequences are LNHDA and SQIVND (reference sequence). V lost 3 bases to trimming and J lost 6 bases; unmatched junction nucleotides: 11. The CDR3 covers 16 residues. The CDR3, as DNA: TGTGCCAGTAGTATGGGCGCGGGAGTAACGGGCAATGAGCAGTTCTTC. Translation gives CASSMGAGVTGNEQFF.

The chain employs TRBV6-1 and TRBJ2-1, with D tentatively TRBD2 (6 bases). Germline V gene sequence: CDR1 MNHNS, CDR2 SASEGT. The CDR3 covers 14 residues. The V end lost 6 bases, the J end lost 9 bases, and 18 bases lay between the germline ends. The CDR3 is CASSQGETRFEQFF. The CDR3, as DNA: TGTGCCAGCAGCCAAGGGGAGACTAGGTTTGAGCAGTTCTTC.

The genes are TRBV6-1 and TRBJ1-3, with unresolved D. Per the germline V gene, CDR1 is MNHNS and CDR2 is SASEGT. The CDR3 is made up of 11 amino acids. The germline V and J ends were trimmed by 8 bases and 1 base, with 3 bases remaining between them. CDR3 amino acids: CASGSGNTIYF. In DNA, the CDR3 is TGTGCCAGCGGTTCTGGAAACACCATATATTTT.

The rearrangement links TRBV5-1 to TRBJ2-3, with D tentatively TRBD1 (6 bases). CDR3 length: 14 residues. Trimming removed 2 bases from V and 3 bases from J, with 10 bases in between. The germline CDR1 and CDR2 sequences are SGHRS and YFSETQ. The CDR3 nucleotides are TGCGCCAGCAGCTTCACAGGGAAAACAGATACGCAGTATTTT. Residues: CASSFTGKTDTQYF.

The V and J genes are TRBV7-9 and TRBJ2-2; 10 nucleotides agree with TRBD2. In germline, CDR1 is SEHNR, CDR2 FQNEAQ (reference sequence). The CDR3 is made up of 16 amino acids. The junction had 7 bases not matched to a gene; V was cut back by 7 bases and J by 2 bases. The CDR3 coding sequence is TGTGCCAGCACCCACCTAGCGGGAGCAAACACCGGGGAGCTGTTTTTT. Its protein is CASTHLAGANTGELFF.

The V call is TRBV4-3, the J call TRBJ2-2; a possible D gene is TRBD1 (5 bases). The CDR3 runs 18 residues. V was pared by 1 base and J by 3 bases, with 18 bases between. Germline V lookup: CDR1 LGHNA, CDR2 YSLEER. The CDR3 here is CASSQVVSREGYTGELFF. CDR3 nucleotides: TGCGCCAGCAGCCAAGTAGTTTCCAGGGAAGGTTACACCGGGGAGCTGTTTTTT.

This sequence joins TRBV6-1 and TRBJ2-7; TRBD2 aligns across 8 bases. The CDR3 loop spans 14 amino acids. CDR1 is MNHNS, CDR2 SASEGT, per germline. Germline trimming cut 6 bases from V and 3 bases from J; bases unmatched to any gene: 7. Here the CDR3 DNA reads TGTGCCAGCAGGACTAGCGCATCCCTCTACGAGCAGTACTTC. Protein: CASRTSASLYEQYF.

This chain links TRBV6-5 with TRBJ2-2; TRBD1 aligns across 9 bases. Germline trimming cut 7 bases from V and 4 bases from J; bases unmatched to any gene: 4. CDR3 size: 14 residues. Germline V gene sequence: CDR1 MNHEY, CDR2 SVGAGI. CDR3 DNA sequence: TGTGCCAGCAAACAGGGGGCCGTCACCGGGGAGCTGTTTTTT. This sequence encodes CASKQGAVTGELFF.

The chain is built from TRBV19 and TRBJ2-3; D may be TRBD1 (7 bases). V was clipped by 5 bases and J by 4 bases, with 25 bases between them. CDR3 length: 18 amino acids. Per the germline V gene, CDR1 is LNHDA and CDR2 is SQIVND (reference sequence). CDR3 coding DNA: TGTGCCAGTAGTGTGACTTCCACAGGGGCCAGGGGGGCAGATACGCAGTATTTT. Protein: CASSVTSTGARGADTQYF.